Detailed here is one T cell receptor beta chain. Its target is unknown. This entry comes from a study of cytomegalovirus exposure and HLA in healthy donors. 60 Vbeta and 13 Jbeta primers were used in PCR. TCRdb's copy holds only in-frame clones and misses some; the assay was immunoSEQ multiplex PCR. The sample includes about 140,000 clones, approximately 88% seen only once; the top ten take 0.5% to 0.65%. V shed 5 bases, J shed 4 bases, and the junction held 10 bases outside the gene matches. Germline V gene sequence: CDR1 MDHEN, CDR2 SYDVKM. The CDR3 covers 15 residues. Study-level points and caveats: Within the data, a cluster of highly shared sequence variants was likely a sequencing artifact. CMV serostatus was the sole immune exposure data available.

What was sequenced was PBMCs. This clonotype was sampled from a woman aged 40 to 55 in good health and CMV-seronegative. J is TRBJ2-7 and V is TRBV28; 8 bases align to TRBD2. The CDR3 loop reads CASSPSGTRGYEQYF. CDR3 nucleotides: TGTGCCAGCAGTCCGTCCGGGACTAGAGGGTACGAGCAGTACTTC.